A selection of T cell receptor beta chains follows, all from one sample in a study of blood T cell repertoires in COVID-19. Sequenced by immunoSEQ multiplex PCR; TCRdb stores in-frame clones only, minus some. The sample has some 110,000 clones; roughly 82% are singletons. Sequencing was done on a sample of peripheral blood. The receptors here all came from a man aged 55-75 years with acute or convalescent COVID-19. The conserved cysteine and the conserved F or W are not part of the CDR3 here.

CDR3: ASTLDREDYEQY
length: 12
V: TRBV11-1

CDR3: ASSLTGLAAYEQY
length: 13
V: TRBV6-5

CDR3: ASSQGLTEAF
length: 10
V: TRBV14

CDR3: ASSYLAMGQITGELF
length: 15
V: TRBV5-1

CDR3: ASSSRRGSAGAQETQY
length: 16
V: TRBV5-1

CDR3: ASGLSRDNQPQH
length: 12
V: TRBV12-5

CDR3: ASSLDRVYEQY
length: 11
V: TRBV11-1

CDR3: ASSIGDRGRLPQH
length: 13
V: TRBV19

CDR3: ASSQAGTRNTIY
length: 12
V: TRBV4-2

CDR3: ASSLHLAGGTDTQY
length: 14
V: TRBV7-9

CDR3: ASGTTGLDGYT
length: 11
V: TRBV5-6

CDR3: ASSLRRSSYEQY
length: 12
V: TRBV3-1/TRBV3-2

CDR3: ASSVATGHEQF
length: 11
V: TRBV9

CDR3: ASSLNRGLGQPQH
length: 13
V: TRBV6-5

CDR3: ASREDRGRITEAF
length: 13
V: TRBV27

CDR3: ASSPRDRGNEKLF
length: 13
V: TRBV9

CDR3: ASSYSWTSDNEQF
length: 13
V: TRBV6-5

CDR3: ASSRLYTGQGEKLF
length: 14
V: TRBV4-1

CDR3: ASSYSSGLNEKLF
length: 13
V: TRBV6-5

CDR3: ASMWRGGAQY
length: 10
V: TRBV6-5

CDR3: ASSPWTGTRGGTEAF
length: 15
V: TRBV19

CDR3: ASSRTRDTLQETQY
length: 14
V: TRBV18

CDR3: ASSHPLRDRAYEQY
length: 14
V: TRBV4-3

CDR3: ASSLGQGISNQPQH
length: 14
V: TRBV7-2

CDR3: ASSVAPTSTDTQY
length: 13
V: TRBV9

CDR3: ASSSPGQGFGGYT
length: 13
V: TRBV27

CDR3: ASSSTGAAAPQH
length: 12
V: TRBV7-9

CDR3: AWSWRGREETQY
length: 12
V: TRBV30

CDR3: ASSLGWGTRMAKLF
length: 14
V: TRBV7-8

CDR3: ASSQGDRFYYGYT
length: 13
V: TRBV3-1/TRBV3-2

CDR3: ASSEGAGKTEKLF
length: 13
V: TRBV2

CDR3: ASSLGGTGNYGYT
length: 13
V: TRBV5-5

CDR3: ASSLQPGLSSYEQY
length: 14
V: TRBV5-1

CDR3: ASSHPGGYNQPQH
length: 13
V: TRBV4-1

CDR3: ASTSGQGHSPLH
length: 12
V: TRBV19

CDR3: ASSLVGGLNEQY
length: 12
V: TRBV7-9

CDR3: ASSSQGRNTEAF
length: 12
V: TRBV5-1

CDR3: ASTLTGNQPQH
length: 11
V: TRBV12-3/TRBV12-4

CDR3: ASSEGRRGLTYNEQF
length: 15
V: TRBV10-1

CDR3: ASSLFGRAGNEQF
length: 13
V: TRBV27

CDR3: ASKAGGETQY
length: 10
V: TRBV25-1

CDR3: ASSEQLAGAETQY
length: 13
V: TRBV10-2

CDR3: ASSQDTSGTYNEQF
length: 14
V: TRBV4-2